This T cell receptor (beta chain) was recovered during a study of identical twins. The study's findings and limits: Fewer insertions marked abundant cord blood beta clonotypes; young adult naive trended weakly, memory not at all.

This clonotype showed up many times. The target antigen is unknown. Each CDR3 protein is one row after TCRdb ran MiXCR on the 5' RACE reads. The data show about 690,000 distinct CDR3 sequences, 6% to 6.5% seen once. The TCR originated in a man younger than 30 in good health. Sequenced sample: naive T cells sorted from blood.

Written as DNA, the CDR3 is TGTGCCAGTAGCGGGAGAGGCTACAATGAGCAGTTCTTC. Its protein product is CASSGRGYNEQFF. The gene calls are TRBV12-3 or TRBV12-4 and TRBJ2-1, with TRBD2 identical over 9 bases. The junction had 3 bases not matched to a gene; V was cut back by 9 bases and J by 3 bases. This CDR3 contains 13 residues.